This TCR beta chain was sequenced for a study of shared clonotypes between healthy human individuals. The junction had 3 bases not matched to a gene; V was cut back by 1 base and J by 6 bases. CDR1 and CDR2 (germline): SEHNR, FQNEAQ (reference sequence). The CDR3 runs 16 residues. Notes on this clone: Its antigen is unidentified.

Findings and limits, study-wide: Estimated richness values were generally larger in naive subsets than in memory subsets.

The input for sorted-subset replicate PCRs was approximately 190 ng DNA, some 28,000 T cell genomes. Here immunoSEQ multiplex PCR was the method, and the copy in TCRdb shows in-frame clones only, minus some. This sample yields approximately 2.3 million clones, of which approximately 93% are seen a single time; roughly 0.36% belongs to the top ten. This clonotype was sampled from a young man in good health. Some clones in this sample may be carry-over from other donors' samples. The rearrangement uses TRBV7-9 and TRBJ2-2; TRBD2 matches 12 bases. The specimen sequenced was naive CD4+ T cells from PBMCs. Subset defined: CD45RA+ positively selected. The CDR3: CASSLGLAGEPGELFF. The CDR3 DNA is TGTGCCAGCAGCTTAGGACTAGCGGGAGAGCCCGGGGAGCTGTTTTTT.